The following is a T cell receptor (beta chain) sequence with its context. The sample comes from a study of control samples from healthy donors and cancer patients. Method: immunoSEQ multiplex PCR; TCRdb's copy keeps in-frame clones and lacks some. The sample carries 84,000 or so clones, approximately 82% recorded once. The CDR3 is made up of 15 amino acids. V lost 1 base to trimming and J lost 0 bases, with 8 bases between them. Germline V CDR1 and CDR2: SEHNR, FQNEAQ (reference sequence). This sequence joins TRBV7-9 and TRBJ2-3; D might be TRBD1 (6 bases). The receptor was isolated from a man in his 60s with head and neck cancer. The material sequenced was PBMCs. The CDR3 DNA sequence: TGTGCCAGCAGCTTAGGCCAGGGGAGCACAGATACGCAGTATTTT. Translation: CASSLGQGSTDTQYF.